This TCR beta chain is drawn from a study of T cells in narcolepsy. Study information: Healthy controls were enrolled alongside patients with narcolepsy type 1 or type 2.

Notes on this clone: Its antigen is unknown.

Profiled with immunoSEQ multiplex PCR; TCRdb holds only in-frame clones, not every one. The sample consists of roughly 8,100 clones, roughly 57% of them appearing once. CDR1 is LGHNA, CDR2 YSLEER, per germline. Trimming pared 3 bases from V and 6 bases from J, leaving 8 bases between. This CDR3 comprises 12 residues. Study-level results: Healthy controls reportedly lacked the autoreactive clonotypes serially found in patients' blood. Autoreactive HCRT-specific and TRIB2-specific clonotypes were marked in same-patient CSF-versus-blood CD4+ comparisons.

The TCR sequence derives from a human donor with narcolepsy. This chain links TRBV4-3 with TRBJ1-1, with TRBD1 as a possible D gene (5 bases). Sequenced material: CD45RA- memory CD8+ T cells from PBMCs. The CDR3 region has the DNA TGCGCCAGCAGCCAGGGGACGTCTGAAGCTTTCTTT. Translating it yields CASSQGTSEAFF.